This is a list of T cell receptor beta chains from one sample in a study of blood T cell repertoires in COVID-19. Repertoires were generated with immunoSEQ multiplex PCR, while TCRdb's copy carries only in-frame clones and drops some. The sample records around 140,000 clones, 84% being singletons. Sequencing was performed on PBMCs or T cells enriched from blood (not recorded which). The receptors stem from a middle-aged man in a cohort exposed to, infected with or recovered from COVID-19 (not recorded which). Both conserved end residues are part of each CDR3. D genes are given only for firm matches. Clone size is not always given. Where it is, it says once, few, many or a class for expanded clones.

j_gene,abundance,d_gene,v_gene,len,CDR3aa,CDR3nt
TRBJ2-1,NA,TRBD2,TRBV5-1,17,CASSLGPGLAGVDEQFF,TGCGCCAGCAGCTTGGGTCCGGGACTAGCGGGAGTTGATGAGCAGTTCTTC
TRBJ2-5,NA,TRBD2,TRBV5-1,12,CASSYGGETQYF,TGCGCCAGCAGCTACGGGGGGGAGACCCAGTACTTC
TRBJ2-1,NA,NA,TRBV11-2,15,CASSLDGGQINEQFF,TGTGCCAGCAGCTTAGATGGGGGCCAGATCAATGAGCAGTTCTTC
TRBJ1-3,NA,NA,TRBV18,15,CASSLTRGEGNTIYF,TGTGCCAGCTCTCTCACGCGGGGTGAAGGAAACACCATATATTTT
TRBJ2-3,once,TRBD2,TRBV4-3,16,CASSPGTSGSTDTQYF,TGCGCCAGCAGCCCAGGGACTAGCGGGAGCACAGATACGCAGTATTTT
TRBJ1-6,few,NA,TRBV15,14,CATSRQSYNSPLHF,TGTGCCACCAGCAGACAGTCTTATAATTCACCCCTCCACTTT
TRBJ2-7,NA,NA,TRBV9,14,CASSVDRGTYEQYF,TGTGCCAGCAGCGTGGACCGCGGGACCTACGAGCAGTACTTC
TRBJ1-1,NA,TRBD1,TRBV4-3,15,CASSQGTGSRSEAFF,TGCGCCAGCAGCCAAGGGACAGGGAGTCGCTCGGAAGCTTTCTTT
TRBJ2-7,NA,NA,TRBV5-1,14,CASSLETGPYEQYF,TGCGCCAGCAGCTTGGAGACAGGCCCCTACGAGCAGTACTTC
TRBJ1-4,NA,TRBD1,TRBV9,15,CASSLWGTGNEKLFF,TGTGCCAGCAGCCTATGGGGGACAGGGAATGAAAAACTGTTTTTT
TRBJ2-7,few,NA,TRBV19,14,CASSVPGHTTEQYF,TGTGCCAGTAGTGTTCCGGGACATACGACAGAGCAGTACTTC
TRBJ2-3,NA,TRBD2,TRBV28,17,CASSLPGLAGKGDTQYF,TGTGCCAGCAGTTTGCCGGGACTAGCGGGAAAGGGAGATACGCAGTATTTT
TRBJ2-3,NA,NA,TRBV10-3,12,CAVGGSTDTQYF,TGTGCCGTCGGAGGGAGCACAGATACGCAGTATTTT
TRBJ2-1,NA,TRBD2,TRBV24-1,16,CATSDSGLAGYNEQFF,TGTGCCACCAGTGATTCGGGACTAGCGGGCTACAATGAGCAGTTCTTC
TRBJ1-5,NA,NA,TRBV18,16,CASSPRAFGGNQPQHF,TGTGCCAGCTCACCCAGGGCATTTGGTGGCAATCAGCCCCAGCATTTT
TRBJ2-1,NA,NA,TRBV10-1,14,CASSDGGYSNEQFF,TGCGCCAGCAGTGATGGCGGCTACTCCAATGAGCAGTTCTTC
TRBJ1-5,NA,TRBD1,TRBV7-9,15,CASEGTGSSNQPQHF,TGTGCCAGCGAGGGGACAGGGTCTAGCAATCAGCCCCAGCATTTT
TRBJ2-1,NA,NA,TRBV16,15,CASSQSSSSYNEQFF,TGTGCCAGCAGCCAATCCTCCAGCTCCTACAATGAGCAGTTCTTC
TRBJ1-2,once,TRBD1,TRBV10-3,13,CATGQGSNYGYTF,TGTGCCACTGGACAGGGCTCTAACTATGGCTACACCTTC
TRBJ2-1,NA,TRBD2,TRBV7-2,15,CASSISGNTYNEQFF,TGTGCCAGCAGTATAAGCGGGAACACCTACAATGAGCAGTTCTTC
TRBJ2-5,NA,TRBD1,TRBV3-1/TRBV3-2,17,CASSQDLGQGVAETQYF,TGTGCCAGCAGCCAAGATTTGGGACAGGGGGTTGCGGAGACCCAGTACTTC